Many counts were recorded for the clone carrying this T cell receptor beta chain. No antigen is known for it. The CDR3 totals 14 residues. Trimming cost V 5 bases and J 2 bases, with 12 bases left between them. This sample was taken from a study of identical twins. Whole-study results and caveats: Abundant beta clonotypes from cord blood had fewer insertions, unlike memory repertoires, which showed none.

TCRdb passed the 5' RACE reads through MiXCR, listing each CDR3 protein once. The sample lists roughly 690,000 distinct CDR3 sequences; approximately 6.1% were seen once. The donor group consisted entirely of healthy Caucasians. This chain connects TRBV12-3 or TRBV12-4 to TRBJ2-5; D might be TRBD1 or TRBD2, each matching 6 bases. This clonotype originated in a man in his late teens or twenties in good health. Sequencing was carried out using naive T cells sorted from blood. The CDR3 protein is CASSPRRGQETQYF. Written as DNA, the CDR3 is TGTGCCAGCAGTCCTCGGAGGGGGCAAGAGACCCAGTACTTC.